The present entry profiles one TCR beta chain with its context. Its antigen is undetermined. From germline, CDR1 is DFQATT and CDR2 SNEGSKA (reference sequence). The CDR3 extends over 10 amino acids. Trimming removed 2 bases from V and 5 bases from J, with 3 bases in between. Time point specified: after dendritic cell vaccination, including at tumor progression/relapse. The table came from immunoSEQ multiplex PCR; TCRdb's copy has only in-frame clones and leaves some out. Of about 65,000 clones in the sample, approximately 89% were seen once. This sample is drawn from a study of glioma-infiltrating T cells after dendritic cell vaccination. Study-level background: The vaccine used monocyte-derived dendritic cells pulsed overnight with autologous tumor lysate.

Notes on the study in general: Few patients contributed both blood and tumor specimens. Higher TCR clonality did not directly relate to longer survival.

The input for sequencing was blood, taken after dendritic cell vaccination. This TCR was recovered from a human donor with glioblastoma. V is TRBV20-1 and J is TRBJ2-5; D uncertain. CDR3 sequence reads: CSARRETQYF. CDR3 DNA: TGCAGTGCTAGACGGGAGACCCAGTACTTC.